What follows are 5 T cell receptor beta chains derived from one specimen sequenced in a study of cytomegalovirus exposure and HLA in healthy donors. 13 Jbeta primers and 60 Vbeta primers were used for the PCR. Produced via immunoSEQ multiplex PCR; TCRdb's table is partial and in-frame only. The profile shows 180,000 or so clones, 79% of them singletons. The sequencing input was PBMCs. These receptors were obtained from a woman in her forties or fifties in good health and CMV-seronegative.

The chain employs TRBV21-1 and TRBJ2-7; the table's D call of TRBD1 was not tested on the DNA. TRBV21-1 is flagged as a pseudogene. The CDR3 extends over 19 amino acids. CDR3 region: CASSKGDSDGTGASYEQYF. Here the CDR3 DNA reads TGTGCCAGCAGCAAAGGAGACTCGGACGGGACAGGGGCCTCCTACGAGCAGTACTTC.

V gene TRBV4-2 combines with J gene TRBJ1-1, with TRBD1 matching 8 bases. J was trimmed by 7 bases and V by 0 bases; bases with no gene match: 4. CDR1 is LGHNA and CDR2 is YNFKEQ in the germline V gene. The CDR3 extends over 14 amino acids. CDR3 in DNA: TGTGCCAGCAGCCAAGAAGACAGGGGTCTTGAAGCTTTCTTT. Its translation: CASSQEDRGLEAFF.

The CDR3 bases are TGTGCCAGCAGCTTAGCGGTTGGGACTGGCTACGAGCAGTACTTC. Translated, it gives CASSLAVGTGYEQYF. This sequence joins TRBV7-2 and TRBJ2-7; possible D gene TRBD2, 6 bases. With 0 bases removed from V and 3 bases from J, the gap between germline ends came to 12 bases. The length of the CDR3 is 15 residues. CDR1 and CDR2 (germline): SGHTA, FQGNSA.

In its sample, this clone was seen a few times. The chain joins TRBV10-3 to TRBJ1-2; TRBD1 might be the D (5 bases). Trimming pared 2 bases from V and 0 bases from J, leaving 13 bases between. Germline V gene lookup returns CDR1 ENHRY and CDR2 SYGVKD. This CDR3 is built from 16 residues. Written as DNA, the CDR3 is TGTGCCATCAGTGAGGTCCCAGGGCACACTAACTATGGCTACACCTTC. Its translation is CAISEVPGHTNYGYTF.

The V and J genes are TRBV5-1 and TRBJ1-1; the D is unclear. Trimming took 7 bases from V and 7 from J, leaving 17 bases between them. The CDR3 covers 13 residues. CDR1 SGHRS and CDR2 YFSETQ come from the germline V gene. DNA of the CDR3: TGCGCCAGCGGCCTCCAAAGCGGCCTTGAAGCTTTCTTT. Translated: CASGLQSGLEAFF.